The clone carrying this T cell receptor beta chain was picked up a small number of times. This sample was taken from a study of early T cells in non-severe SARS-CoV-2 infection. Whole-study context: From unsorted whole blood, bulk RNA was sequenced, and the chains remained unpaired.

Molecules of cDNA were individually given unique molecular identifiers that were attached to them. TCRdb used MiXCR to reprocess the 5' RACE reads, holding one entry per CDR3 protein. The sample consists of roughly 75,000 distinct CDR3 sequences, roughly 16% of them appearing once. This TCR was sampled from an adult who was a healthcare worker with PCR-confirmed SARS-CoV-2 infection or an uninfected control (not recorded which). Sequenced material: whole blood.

DNA of the CDR3: TGTGCCTGGGCAACGGAGAGCGTCTATAATTCACCCCTCCACTTT. Its translation is CAWATESVYNSPLHF. The chain links TRBV30 to TRBJ1-6; no clear D gene. The V gene's germline CDR1 is GTSNPN and CDR2 SVGIG (reference sequence). V lost 5 bases, J lost 3 bases, and 14 bases lay in between. The CDR3 has 15 residues.